The rows below give T cell receptor beta chains drawn from one sample of a study of T cells in pancreatic ductal adenocarcinoma. Measured with immunoSEQ multiplex PCR; TCRdb has only the in-frame clones, and not every one. Seen here are under 30,000 clones, just over 90% observed once, and the top ten hold around 2.2%. The specimen sequenced was PBMCs. These receptors were taken from a human donor with pancreatic ductal adenocarcinoma. CDR3s include the opening cysteine and the closing phenylalanine or tryptophan. Each record gives: V gene, J gene, CDR3 protein.

V: TRBV28
J: TRBJ2-7
CDR3: CASSSDRAVEQYF

V: TRBV18
J: TRBJ2-1
CDR3: CASSRPMGQDNEQFF

V: TRBV5-1
J: TRBJ1-2
CDR3: CASSLGGGVDGYTF

V: TRBV7-2
J: TRBJ2-5
CDR3: CASSAQGLGETQYF

V: TRBV29-1
J: TRBJ2-1
CDR3: CSAQPRDNEQFF

V: TRBV7-9
J: TRBJ2-1
CDR3: CASSSDGHSYNEQFF

V: TRBV21-1
J: TRBJ1-1
CDR3: CASSKCPDVRTAPNTEAFF

V: TRBV11-2
J: TRBJ2-1
CDR3: CASRAEPHYNEQFF

V: TRBV9
J: TRBJ2-7
CDR3: CASSVGITSGEQYF

V: TRBV27
J: TRBJ2-2
CDR3: CASRGGLAGITGELFF

V: TRBV5-1
J: TRBJ2-1
CDR3: CASSQRTGSVNEQFF

V: TRBV7-9
J: TRBJ2-1
CDR3: CASSGGRSAIF

V: TRBV28
J: TRBJ2-5
CDR3: CASTSDRGYRKTQYF

V: TRBV7-9
J: TRBJ1-6
CDR3: CASATDRGHNSPLHF

V: TRBV6-5
J: TRBJ2-7
CDR3: CAIAGPLSGQYF

V: TRBV27
J: TRBJ2-2
CDR3: CASSYRGLSTGELFF

V: TRBV4-1
J: TRBJ2-7
CDR3: CASSQDGSIDEQYF

V: TRBV2
J: TRBJ1-5
CDR3: CASTPGAREGQPQHF

V: TRBV28
J: TRBJ1-1
CDR3: CASRGVLGTVNTEAFF

V: TRBV18
J: TRBJ1-2
CDR3: CASSPDRGYGYTF

V: TRBV9
J: TRBJ1-3
CDR3: CASSVGQIGNTIYF

V: TRBV6-5
J: TRBJ1-2
CDR3: CASRLGGQPSGYTF

V: TRBV18
J: TRBJ2-1
CDR3: CASSVSGARNNEQFF

V: TRBV9
J: TRBJ1-2
CDR3: CASLSKSRKTYGYTF

V: TRBV4-3
J: TRBJ1-2
CDR3: CASSQDSQRPSYGYTF

V: TRBV29-1
J: TRBJ2-3
CDR3: CSVEGVVSGTDTQYF

V: TRBV7-8
J: TRBJ2-3
CDR3: CASSPPLRGGDTQYF

V: TRBV7-2
J: TRBJ2-3
CDR3: CASSSSRTGSSTDTQYF

V: TRBV7-9
J: TRBJ1-3
CDR3: CASSSWVLSSGNTIYF

V: TRBV18
J: TRBJ2-7
CDR3: CASSPLVRPYEQYF

V: TRBV29-1
J: TRBJ2-5
CDR3: CSVEGGWETQYF

V: TRBV5-1
J: TRBJ2-7
CDR3: CASSLGPGLAVYEQYF

V: TRBV19
J: TRBJ1-5
CDR3: CATRLLVFNQPQHF

V: TRBV10-3
J: TRBJ2-1
CDR3: CAISESVAGGDNEQFF

V: TRBV6-1
J: TRBJ2-3
CDR3: CASSEQLAALLDTQYF